This T cell receptor beta chain was observed in a study of blood T cells in healthy people across ages. Study outcomes and limitations: Long-lived donors carried more naive CD4+ cells and greater diversity than aged donors.

Trimming removed 5 bases from V and 6 bases from J; junction bases left unmatched: 14. The CDR3 contains 17 residues. Together with a sample-barcoded 5' primer, a J-beta primer mix was included in a second PCR lasting roughly 6 to 12 cycles. From each sample, at least 2.5 million paired-end reads containing CDR3 were obtained. From the 5' RACE reads, TCRdb called clonotypes with MiXCR, one entry per CDR3 protein. The repertoire consists of 910,000 or so distinct CDR3 sequences, with about 51% occurring once and the leading ten covering about a fifth. A note on this clonotype: Its antigen is still unknown.

Material for sequencing was blood. J is TRBJ2-3 and V is TRBV12-3 or TRBV12-4; TRBD2 agrees at 10 bases. This clonotype was sampled from an older woman in good health. CDR3 in amino acids: CASSTGTSVPIEDTQYF. DNA for the CDR3: TGTGCCAGCAGTACCGGGACTAGCGTTCCGATCGAGGATACGCAGTATTTT.